These 28 T cell receptor beta chains originate from one sample sequenced in a study of response to subunit inactivated influenza vaccine. In TCRdb, the RT-PCR reads were re-called with MiXCR into one record per CDR3 protein. The sample contains approximately 500,000 distinct CDR3 sequences, 10% to 15% of which appear only once. The input for sequencing was PBMCs from blood, taken roughly 45 days after vaccination. The receptors were sampled from a man aged 45-65 years who received an inactivated influenza vaccine.

This clonotype has only a few counts. The chain joins TRBV10-3 to TRBJ2-6, with TRBD2 as a possible D gene (6 bases). This CDR3 comprises 16 residues. Germline CDR1 reads ENHRY; CDR2 reads SYGVKD. V dropped 2 bases and J dropped 0 bases, with 8 bases sitting between them. In DNA, the CDR3 is TGTGCCATCAGTGAGACCGGGAGCTCTGGGGCCAACGTCCTGACTTTC. This encodes CAISETGSSGANVLTF.

The chain couples TRBV2 to TRBJ2-3, with a weak D call TRBD2 (5 bases). This CDR3 contains 15 residues. The V gene lost 11 bases and the J gene lost 2 bases, with 20 bases spanning the gap. CDR1 and CDR2 from the germline V gene are SNHLY and FYNNEI. The CDR3 region is CAATQRRGSTDTQYF. The CDR3 DNA reads TGTGCCGCGACACAACGCCGGGGATCCACAGATACGCAGTATTTT. Full variable domain (rest looked up from reference TRBV2 and TRBJ2-3): EPEVTQTPSHQVTQMGQEVILRCVPISNHLYFYWYRQILGQKVEFLVSFYNNEISEKSEIFDDQFSVERPDGSNFTLKIRSTKLEDSAMYFCAATQRRGSTDTQYFGPGTRLTVL.

This clonotype turned up a few times. This chain uses TRBV6-5 with TRBJ1-2; unclear D gene. This CDR3 has 15 residues. V gave up 4 bases and J gave up 2 bases, with 14 bases separating them. From germline, CDR1 is MNHEY and CDR2 SVGAGI. CDR3 nucleotides: TGTGCCAGCAGTTCCCCGTCGGGAGGAAACTATGGCTACACCTTC. Encoded protein: CASSSPSGGNYGYTF.

The chain has TRBV7-8 and TRBJ1-1; D remains ambiguous. The germline CDR1 and CDR2 sequences are SGHVS and FQNEAQ. The CDR3 loop spans 13 amino acids. With 5 bases removed from V and 5 bases from J, the gap between germline ends came to 12 bases. The CDR3 loop is CASSKGRRTEAFF. CDR3 DNA sequence: TGTGCCAGCAGCAAAGGGAGGAGGACTGAAGCTTTCTTT.

The chain couples TRBV11-2 to TRBJ2-7; TRBD2 agrees at 7 bases. The germline V gene has CDR1 SGHAT and CDR2 FQNNGV. The CDR3 is made up of 17 amino acids. With 1 base clipped from V and 0 bases from J, the junction kept 9 bases outside the gene matches. The chain's CDR3 is CASSLGDSGPISYEQYF. The CDR3 nucleotides are TGTGCCAGCAGCTTAGGGGATAGCGGGCCGATCTCCTACGAGCAGTACTTC.

The sample holds many counts of this clonotype. The chain combines TRBV10-3 with TRBJ2-1; weak D call: TRBD2 (5 bases). The CDR3 runs to 13 residues. V was clipped by 7 bases and J by 7 bases, with 14 bases between them. CDR1 is ENHRY and CDR2 is SYGVKD in the germline V gene. The chain's CDR3 is CAIMDGIGNEQFF. The CDR3 DNA follows: TGTGCCATCATGGACGGGATTGGGAATGAGCAGTTCTTC.

This clonotype was observed many times. The chain links TRBV7-2 to TRBJ2-6, with TRBD2 as a possible D gene (7 bases). CDR3 length equals 17 residues. Trimming cost V 4 bases and J 0 bases, with 13 bases left between them. The germline gives CDR1 SGHTA, CDR2 FQGNSA. In nucleotides, the CDR3 is TGTGCCAGCAGCTCTCGCGGGGGCCCCTCTGGGGCCAACGTCCTGACTTTC. Its protein is CASSSRGGPSGANVLTF.

This clonotype has a handful of counts. In nucleotides, the CDR3 is TGTGCCAGCAGCTCGGGGGCTCCTCGGTGGGAGACCCAGTACTTC. Residues: CASSSGAPRWETQYF. This chain connects TRBV7-3 to TRBJ2-5; possibly TRBD1 or TRBD2 for D (6 bases each). V shed 4 bases and J shed 5 bases, with 17 bases lying between them. Germline V gene sequence: CDR1 SGHTA, CDR2 FQGTGA. This CDR3 region has 15 residues.

The rearrangement uses TRBV12-3 or TRBV12-4 and TRBJ2-2; 12 nucleotides line up with TRBD2. The CDR3 has 18 residues. V lost 11 bases to trimming and J lost 2 bases; unmatched junction nucleotides: 15. The CDR3 DNA is TGTGCCTTCAGTTTAGACCCGGGACTAGCGGGTAACACCGGGGAGCTGTTTTTT. It yields the protein CAFSLDPGLAGNTGELFF.

This clonotype was picked up many times. The V and J genes are TRBV20-1 and TRBJ2-7, with 9 bases fitting TRBD1. From germline, CDR1 is DFQATT and CDR2 SNEGSKA (reference sequence). This CDR3 has 14 amino acids. V shed 5 bases, J shed 2 bases, and the junction held 7 bases outside the gene matches. DNA for the CDR3: TGCAGTGCTTCCTGGACAGGGGTGGCCTACGAGCAGTACTTC. It translates to CSASWTGVAYEQYF.

The rearrangement links TRBV12-3 or TRBV12-4 to TRBJ2-7; no firm D call. The CDR3 has 11 residues. The V gene lost 6 bases and the J gene lost 6 bases, with 9 bases spanning the gap. DNA of the CDR3: TGTGCCAGCAGCGTTCACCTCGAGCAGTACTTC. Its translation: CASSVHLEQYF.

There are many counts of this clonotype. CDR3 amino acids: CASSVGAGGYNEQFF. The CDR3 region has the DNA TGTGCCAGCAGCGTAGGGGCGGGGGGATACAATGAGCAGTTCTTC. The chain employs TRBV9 and TRBJ2-1; the match to TRBD2 covers 8 bases. Germline V gene data show CDR1 as SGDLS and CDR2 as YYNGEE. This CDR3 contains 15 residues. V trimming: 0 bases; J trimming: 4 bases; junction bases outside the gene matches: 3.

The rearrangement links TRBV12-3 or TRBV12-4 to TRBJ2-5, with D hard to call. V lost 3 bases and J 6 bases, leaving 8 bases between the germline ends. This CDR3 contains 12 residues. The CDR3: CASSFGHKTQYF. DNA for the CDR3: TGTGCCAGCAGTTTCGGTCATAAGACCCAGTACTTC.

Ten or more counts support this clonotype. The rearrangement links TRBV5-5 to TRBJ2-1; D is unclear. Germline lookup yields CDR1 SGHKS and CDR2 YYEKEE (reference sequence). The CDR3 contains 15 residues. Trimming removed 1 base from V and 7 bases from J, with 15 bases in between. The CDR3 reads CASSLSPFFENEQFF. In DNA form, the CDR3 reads TGTGCCAGCAGCTTGTCCCCTTTCTTTGAGAATGAGCAGTTCTTC.

This clonotype was observed a few times. The chain recombines TRBV6-2 or TRBV6-3 with TRBJ1-3; D gene uncertain. The CDR3 is 16 amino acids. Germline V gene data show CDR1 as MNHEY and CDR2 as SVGEGT. The V end was cut by 2 bases, the J end by 0 bases, with 11 bases between. CDR3 nucleotides: TGTGCCAGCAGTTACCCATCCTCCCGCTCTGGAAACACCATATATTTT. It translates to CASSYPSSRSGNTIYF.

In this sample, this clonotype turned up many times. The genes are TRBV29-1 and TRBJ2-1, with D tentatively TRBD2 (6 bases). Germline CDR1 reads SQVTM; CDR2 reads ANQGSEA. With 1 base removed from V and 0 bases from J, the gap between germline ends came to 19 bases. This CDR3 spans 18 amino acids. CDR3 in amino acids: CSVEGYLWGESSYNEQFF. CDR3 nucleotide sequence: TGCAGCGTTGAAGGATACCTCTGGGGGGAAAGCTCCTACAATGAGCAGTTCTTC.

This clonotype showed up many times. In nucleotides, the CDR3 is TGTGCCAGCAGGGTTGGGGGGAACACCGGGGAGCTGTTTTTT. It specifies CASRVGGNTGELFF. This chain connects TRBV7-2 to TRBJ2-2; D may correspond to TRBD1 or TRBD2 (5 bases each). The CDR3 sequence is 14 residues long. Germline V gene lookup returns CDR1 SGHTA and CDR2 FQGNSA. With 6 bases removed from V and 1 base from J, the gap between germline ends came to 9 bases.

The rearrangement joins TRBV29-1 to TRBJ2-3, with 9 bases aligning to TRBD2. This CDR3 has 14 amino acids. The junction had 10 bases not matched to a gene; V was cut back by 6 bases and J by 6 bases. The germline gives CDR1 SQVTM, CDR2 ANQGSEA. For the CDR3, the DNA is TGCAGCGTCGCTCTCGGGACTAGCATCGATACGCAGTATTTT. The encoded protein is CSVALGTSIDTQYF.

This clonotype was seen many times. The rearrangement joins TRBV29-1 to TRBJ2-2, with D possibly being TRBD2 (6 bases). Germline V gene lookup returns CDR1 SQVTM and CDR2 ANQGSEA. This CDR3 has 13 residues. The CDR3 DNA is TGCACGATCGGAGGGTCTAACACCGGGGAGCTGTTTTTT. Protein: CTIGGSNTGELFF.

This clonotype was detected ten times or more. This sequence joins TRBV5-1 and TRBJ2-1; 9 bases are shared with TRBD2. V shed 4 bases, J shed 8 bases, and the junction held 7 bases outside the gene matches. CDR3 size: 14 residues. Germline V lookup: CDR1 SGHRS, CDR2 YFSETQ. The DNA for the CDR3 is TGCGCCAGCAGCCGATTAGCGGGAGTCGATGAGCAGTTCTTC. It codes for CASSRLAGVDEQFF.

This clonotype was counted many times. V is TRBV5-1 and J is TRBJ2-3; a possible D gene is TRBD2 (5 bases). This CDR3 has 16 residues. Germline V gene sequence: CDR1 SGHRS, CDR2 YFSETQ. Trimming took 2 bases from V and 2 from J, leaving 15 bases between them. CDR3 region: CASSLSSGAFTDTQYF. The CDR3 DNA reads TGCGCCAGCAGCTTATCAAGCGGAGCCTTCACAGATACGCAGTATTTT.

This clonotype was found many times. This sequence joins TRBV20-1 and TRBJ2-4; either TRBD1 or TRBD2 may fit D (5 bases each). CDR3 size: 13 residues. Germline values: CDR1 DFQATT, CDR2 SNEGSKA (reference sequence). Trimming left V 6 bases short and J 7 bases short, with 16 bases between. The CDR3 region has the DNA TGCAGTGCCGTGGGGGTAAACTGGAACATTCAGTACTTC. Translating it yields CSAVGVNWNIQYF.

This clonotype was counted between two and nine times. The chain is built from TRBV7-2 and TRBJ2-3, with TRBD2 matching over 10 bases. CDR3 size: 18 residues. Germline CDR1 is SGHTA and CDR2 is FQGNSA. Germline trimming cut 3 bases from V and 0 bases from J; bases unmatched to any gene: 9. CDR3 nucleotides: TGTGCCAGCAGCTTCTCGCTAGCGGGAGCCACTAGCACAGATACGCAGTATTTT. Translating it yields CASSFSLAGATSTDTQYF.

In this sample, this clonotype turned up many times. The chain uses TRBV20-1 and TRBJ2-3, with 8 bases matching TRBD2. Germline lookup yields CDR1 DFQATT and CDR2 SNEGSKA (reference sequence). This CDR3 is built from 14 residues. V lost 1 base and J lost 5; bases outside the gene matches: 5. For the CDR3, the DNA is TGCAGTGCTAGAGCCGGGGGGGCATTAGATACGCAGTATTTT. Translation gives CSARAGGALDTQYF.

The chain links TRBV3-1 to TRBJ1-5; 11 bases are a match to TRBD1. With 1 base clipped from V and 6 bases from J, the junction kept 2 bases outside the gene matches. There are 15 residues in the CDR3. Germline-derived CDR1 and CDR2 are LGHDT and YNNKEL (reference sequence). The CDR3 DNA follows: TGTGCCAGCAGCCAAGGGACAGGGGGCCGTCAGCCCCAGCATTTT. It yields the protein CASSQGTGGRQPQHF.

The chain joins TRBV5-1 to TRBJ1-5; D may be TRBD1 (6 bases). The V gene's germline CDR1 is SGHRS and CDR2 YFSETQ. Trimming left V 0 bases short and J 6 bases short, with 13 bases between. This CDR3 region has 15 residues. CDR3 amino acids: CASSLAGGRAQPQHF. Written as DNA, the CDR3 is TGCGCCAGCAGCTTGGCTGGGGGCAGGGCTCAGCCCCAGCATTTT.

In this sample, this clonotype turned up many times. V usage is TRBV12-3 or TRBV12-4 and J usage is TRBJ2-3, with D tentatively TRBD1 or TRBD2 (5 bases each). Deletions cut 2 bases from V and 2 bases from J, with 11 bases between. The CDR3 is 15 amino acids. CDR3 region: CASSLMGPYTDTQYF. DNA of the CDR3: TGTGCCAGCAGTTTAATGGGACCTTACACAGATACGCAGTATTTT.

This clonotype was recorded many times. CDR3 coding DNA: TGTGCCAGCAGCTTCGATAGTAGCGGGGCCTACGAGCAGTACTTC. Translating it yields CASSFDSSGAYEQYF. The chain combines TRBV7-2 with TRBJ2-7; 8 bases are a match to TRBD2. Germline CDR1 is SGHTA and CDR2 is FQGNSA. J gave up 2 bases and V 3 bases, and 6 bases lay outside the gene matches. The CDR3 loop spans 15 amino acids.